The 18 T cell receptor beta chains below were found in one sample sequenced in a study of blood T cell repertoires in COVID-19. Assay used: immunoSEQ multiplex PCR; TCRdb lists only in-frame clones, some missing. This sample carries around 260,000 clones, over 65% of them seen once, and the ten largest clones take roughly 4.6%. Sequencing was done on a sample of peripheral blood. The receptors stem from a man aged 60-69 years who had recovered from COVID-19.

The rearrangement joins TRBV6-5 to TRBJ1-4; 7 bases are shared with TRBD1. CDR3 size: 13 residues. Trimming removed 8 bases from V and 7 bases from J; junction bases left unmatched: 7. Germline V gene sequence: CDR1 MNHEY, CDR2 SVGAGI. This CDR3 is CASAGQGGEKLFF. The CDR3, as DNA: TGTGCCAGCGCTGGGCAGGGGGGTGAAAAACTGTTTTTT.

J is TRBJ1-2 and V is TRBV4-1; D perhaps matches TRBD1 (5 bases). The V gene's germline CDR1 is MGHRA and CDR2 YSYEKL. With 3 bases removed from V and 4 bases from J, the gap between germline ends came to 24 bases. The length of the CDR3 is 18 residues. The CDR3 spells CASSHGNRFSDSLYGYTF. CDR3 DNA: TGCGCCAGCAGCCACGGAAACAGGTTTTCTGACTCACTCTATGGCTACACCTTC.

This chain connects TRBV20-1 to TRBJ1-1, with 8 bases aligning to TRBD1. This CDR3 contains 14 residues. Germline V gives CDR1 DFQATT, CDR2 SNEGSKA (reference sequence). Losses at the gene ends were 3 bases for V and 4 bases for J; bases not matched to a gene: 7. Here the CDR3 DNA reads TGCAGTGCTAGTTTCAGGGGGCTTAGCACTGAAGCTTTCTTT. It is translated as CSASFRGLSTEAFF.

Of note for this clone: This CDR3 is also generated by other DNA sequences in the sample. V usage is TRBV6-1 and J usage is TRBJ2-7; D is possibly TRBD1 (6 bases). The CDR3 covers 13 residues. CDR1 and CDR2 from the germline V gene are MNHNS and SASEGT. Between the trimmed V and J ends, which lost 3 bases and 0 bases, there was a span of 6 bases. Written as DNA, the CDR3 is TGTGCCAGCAGTGACAGGGGCTCCTACGAGCAGTACTTC. Its protein is CASSDRGSYEQYF.

On this clone: The sample contains more than one DNA sequence encoding this CDR3. The chain's CDR3 is CASSLQGAGETQYF. The CDR3 DNA reads as TGCGCCAGCAGCTTACAGGGGGCGGGAGAGACCCAGTACTTC. The J gene is TRBJ2-5, the V gene TRBV5-1, with 9 positions matching TRBD1. CDR3 length equals 14 residues. Germline CDR1 is SGHRS and CDR2 is YFSETQ. The trim removed 2 bases at V and 4 bases at J, leaving 3 bases unmatched.

Remarks on this clone: An end of the junction differs from the germline gene, which may be a read error. The chain links TRBV29-1 to TRBJ2-2, with a possible D match to TRBD2 (6 bases). The CDR3 sequence is 13 residues long. Germline V gene sequence: CDR1 SQVTM, CDR2 ANQGSEA. The CDR3 DNA is TGCAGCGTTCGGGGGTCGAAAACCGGGGAGCTGTTTTTT. This sequence encodes CSVRGSKTGELFF.

The chain links TRBV10-2 to TRBJ1-1; D unresolved. Trimming shortened V by 3 bases and J by 1 base, and 6 bases separated the two germline ends. Germline V gene lookup returns CDR1 WSHSY and CDR2 SAAADI. The CDR3 covers 13 residues. The CDR3: CASSDGKNTEAFF. Here the CDR3 DNA reads TGCGCCAGCAGTGACGGTAAGAACACTGAAGCTTTCTTT.

This chain connects TRBV5-1 to TRBJ2-5; TRBD2 matches 7 bases. The CDR3 runs 13 residues. Germline V gene sequence: CDR1 SGHRS, CDR2 YFSETQ. The trim removed 9 bases at V and 5 bases at J, leaving 10 bases unmatched. CDR3 amino acids: CAIKAGLPETQYF. In DNA, the CDR3 is TGCGCCATCAAAGCGGGGCTACCGGAGACCCAGTACTTC.

This rearrangement joins TRBV4-1 to TRBJ1-1; D uncertain. CDR3 size: 15 residues. V shed 4 bases and J shed 0 bases, with 12 bases lying between them. Looked up from germline, CDR1 is MGHRA and CDR2 is YSYEKL. The CDR3 nucleotides read TGCGCCAGCAGCCCGTGGGCGAGCATGAACACTGAAGCTTTCTTT. Protein sequence: CASSPWASMNTEAFF.

This clone has a handful of counts. V usage is TRBV28 and J usage is TRBJ2-1; maybe TRBD2 (6 bases). Trimming pared 5 bases from V and 6 bases from J, leaving 20 bases between. The CDR3 covers 16 residues. Germline V gene sequence: CDR1 MDHEN, CDR2 SYDVKM. CDR3 in amino acids: CASSLFRLVTRNEQFF. As DNA, the CDR3 is TGTGCCAGCAGTCTTTTCCGACTAGTAACACGCAATGAGCAGTTCTTC.

The V gene is TRBV27, the J gene TRBJ1-2, with D hard to call. This CDR3 region has 13 residues. Germline lookup yields CDR1 MNHEY and CDR2 SMNVEV (reference sequence). The germline V and J ends were trimmed by 6 bases and 4 bases, with 12 bases remaining between them. In DNA form, the CDR3 reads TGTGCCAGCAGCCGAACTTCTAGCTATGGCTACACCTTC. Amino acid sequence: CASSRTSSYGYTF.

This rearrangement joins TRBV7-2 to TRBJ2-3; 9 nucleotides line up with TRBD2. The germline V gene has CDR1 SGHTA and CDR2 FQGNSA. V was pared by 1 base and J by 0 bases, with 11 bases of the junction left unmatched. The CDR3 sequence is 19 residues long. CDR3 region: CASSLDWRGGRGSTDTQYF. The CDR3 coding sequence is TGTGCCAGCAGCTTAGATTGGCGGGGGGGCCGGGGGAGCACAGATACGCAGTATTTT. The full variable domain, with the rest looked up from reference TRBV7-2 and TRBJ2-3, is GAGVSQSPSNKVTEKGKDVELRCDPISGHTALYWYRQSLGQGLEFLIYFQGNSAPDKSGLPSDRFSAERTGGSVSTLTIQRTQQEDSAVYLCASSLDWRGGRGSTDTQYFGPGTRLTVL.

CDR3 in amino acids: CASNDGLAGITGELFF. The CDR3 bases are TGTGCCAGCAACGATGGACTAGCGGGAATTACCGGGGAGCTGTTTTTT. The chain combines TRBV9 with TRBJ2-2; 12 bases fit TRBD2. J lost 5 bases, V lost 6 bases, and 8 bases had no gene match. The germline V gene encodes CDR1 SGDLS and CDR2 YYNGEE. The CDR3 is 16 amino acids.

The V and J genes are TRBV19 and TRBJ1-5, with D maybe TRBD1 (6 bases). Trimming stripped 7 bases from V and 7 bases from J, with 11 bases between. Germline CDR1 reads LNHDA; CDR2 reads SQIVND (reference sequence). The CDR3 covers 12 residues. CDR3 sequence (DNA): TGTGCCAGTACCAGGGGAAGGCAGCCCCAGCATTTT. Amino acid sequence: CASTRGRQPQHF.

V usage is TRBV3-1 (or the pseudogene TRBV3-2) and J usage is TRBJ2-3; 9 nucleotides align to TRBD1. The CDR3 loop spans 15 amino acids. The junction had 7 bases not matched to a gene; V was cut back by 4 bases and J by 5 bases. Germline V gene sequence: CDR1 LGHDT, CDR2 YNNKEL (reference sequence). The CDR3 DNA follows: TGTGCCAGCAGCCCCGGGACAGGGCACGGAGATACGCAGTATTTT. Protein product: CASSPGTGHGDTQYF.

The chain is built from TRBV6-5 and TRBJ1-1; the D is unclear. This CDR3 has 13 amino acids. V was clipped by 4 bases and J by 1 base, with 7 bases between them. Germline-derived CDR1 and CDR2 are MNHEY and SVGAGI. The CDR3 loop reads CASSSRGNTEAFF. CDR3 DNA sequence: TGTGCCAGCAGTTCCCGGGGGAACACTGAAGCTTTCTTT.

The chain couples TRBV30 to TRBJ2-7; a weak D match, TRBD2 (6 bases). Trimming cost V 8 bases and J 9 bases, with 17 bases left between them. The CDR3 is made up of 11 amino acids. CDR1 and CDR2 (germline): GTSNPN, SVGIG (reference sequence). In DNA form, the CDR3 reads TGTGCCCGCTCTGGGGACTCGGGGCAGTACTTC. It encodes CARSGDSGQYF.

The chain recombines TRBV7-8 with TRBJ1-1; weak D call: TRBD1 (5 bases). The germline V gene has CDR1 SGHVS and CDR2 FQNEAQ. CDR3 length: 13 amino acids. The CDR3 is CASRGSTNTEAFF. CDR3 DNA: TGTGCTAGCCGGGGGTCGACGAACACTGAAGCTTTCTTT. Full variable domain (missing parts from reference TRBV7-8 and TRBJ1-1): GAGVSQSPRYKVAKRGQDVALRCDPISGHVSLFWYQQALGQGPEFLTYFQNEAQLDKSGLPSDRFFAERPEGSVSTLKIQRTQQEDSAVYLCASRGSTNTEAFFGQGTRLTVV.